This TCR beta chain appears in the sequencing data of a study of shared clonotypes between healthy human individuals. For the study at large: Each donor's CD8 memory used one plate, CD8 naive two, each CD4 subset three. Findings of the study overall: Sorted-subset sequencing was shown by rarefaction to be incomplete despite large depth.

V lost 5 bases, J lost 7 bases, and 14 bases lay in between. The CDR3 is 13 residues long. Per germline, CDR1 SQVTM and CDR2 ANQGSEA. CD45RO negativity and positive selection for CCR7 defined naive CD8 cells, a population that excluded terminally differentiated effector memory CD45RA+ cells. Healthy adults negative for HIV, lacking recent acute infections or vaccinations, served as donors. In this sample, this clone turned up once. Antigen specificity is unknown. At the deep level, the assay was run. Assay: immunoSEQ multiplex PCR; the TCRdb copy retains only in-frame clones and omits some. The profile shows about 2 million clones, roughly 95% of them singletons.

The chain joins TRBV29-1 to TRBJ2-2, with D tentatively TRBD2 (6 bases). This sequence originates from a man younger than 30 in good health. The specimen sequenced was naive CD8+ T cells sorted from blood. CDR3 bases: TGCAGCGTTAGGTCGGGAGATAGCGGGGAGCTGTTTTTT. This gives the protein CSVRSGDSGELFF.